These 32 T cell receptor beta chains were all obtained from the same sample, sequenced in a study of blood T cells in healthy people across ages. A J-beta primer mix and a sample-barcoded 5' primer were used in a second PCR of about 7 to 11 cycles. TCRdb analysed the 5' RACE reads with MiXCR anew, one entry per CDR3 protein. The data contain fewer than 950,000 distinct CDR3 sequences, roughly 53% of them singletons. Sequencing was performed on blood. All receptors come from an older man in good health.

The chain couples TRBV2 to TRBJ2-1; TRBD1 aligns across 9 bases. The ends lost 11 bases at V and 8 bases at J; junction bases unmatched: 16. The CDR3 totals 15 residues. The germline V gene encodes CDR1 SNHLY and CDR2 FYNNEI. CDR3 in amino acids: CAGTEAPGQGHEQFF. The CDR3 DNA is TGTGCCGGCACCGAAGCACCGGGACAGGGCCATGAGCAGTTCTTC.

The genes are TRBV2 and TRBJ2-5; the D is unclear. The CDR3 loop spans 14 amino acids. Germline CDR1 SNHLY, CDR2 FYNNEI. V lost 3 bases, J lost 11 bases, and 19 bases lay in between. CDR3 residues: CASSDLPTYNEQYF. The CDR3 region has the DNA TGTGCCAGCAGTGACCTTCCTACCTACAATGAGCAGTACTTC.

The genes are TRBV7-2 and TRBJ2-2; D remains unclear. CDR3 length: 13 residues. Germline V lookup: CDR1 SGHTA, CDR2 FQGNSA. V was cut by 5 bases and J by 3 bases, with 7 bases left in between. The CDR3 nucleotides are TGTGCCAGCAGCCATTCCTACACCGGGGAGCTGTTTTTT. It encodes CASSHSYTGELFF.

This sequence joins TRBV20-1 and TRBJ1-1, with 7 bases identical to TRBD1. CDR3 length: 13 residues. The trim removed 4 bases at V and 4 bases at J, leaving 6 bases unmatched. CDR1 and CDR2 (germline): DFQATT, SNEGSKA (reference sequence). The CDR3: CSAKTGLVTEAFF. The CDR3 DNA reads TGCAGTGCTAAGACAGGGTTGGTCACTGAAGCTTTCTTT.

This clonotype was detected a few times. The chain has TRBV7-2 and TRBJ2-1; 16 bases are a match to TRBD2. CDR3 length: 16 amino acids. The germline CDR1 and CDR2 sequences are SGHTA and FQGNSA. The V segment lost 5 bases and the J segment 7 bases; nucleotides outside the gene matches: 5. The CDR3: CASSARGLAGGNEQFF. CDR3 bases: TGTGCCAGCAGCGCTCGGGGACTAGCGGGAGGGAATGAGCAGTTCTTC.

In this sample, this clonotype turned up once. V usage is TRBV11-2 and J usage is TRBJ2-3; D is unclear. The CDR3 contains 12 residues. Trimming pared 5 bases from V and 14 bases from J, leaving 17 bases between. The V gene's germline CDR1 is SGHAT and CDR2 FQNNGV. The CDR3 reads CASSPKPEDAYF. The CDR3 DNA sequence: TGTGCCAGCAGCCCAAAACCCGAAGACGCGTATTTT.

The J gene is TRBJ2-7, the V gene TRBV9, with D maybe TRBD1 (5 bases). Germline CDR1 reads SGDLS; CDR2 reads YYNGEE. The CDR3 runs 14 residues. Between the trimmed V and J ends, which lost 2 bases and 0 bases, there was a span of 9 bases. The CDR3 DNA is TGTGCCAGCAGCGTGGGGCAGATCTCCTACGAGCAGTACTTC. The encoded protein is CASSVGQISYEQYF.

This chain links TRBV7-2 with TRBJ2-1, with D possibly matching TRBD1 (6 bases). The V and J ends lost 8 bases and 1 base respectively, with 12 bases between them. Germline V gene data show CDR1 as SGHTA and CDR2 as FQGNSA. CDR3 length equals 14 residues. The CDR3 coding sequence is TGTGCCAGCCTGGGGACAAATTCCTACAATGAGCAGTTCTTC. Its translation is CASLGTNSYNEQFF.

The V gene is TRBV6-1, the J gene TRBJ2-3, with TRBD1 matching 9 bases. The CDR3 contains 13 residues. In germline, CDR1 is MNHNS, CDR2 SASEGT. With V trimmed by 4 bases and J by 9 bases, 5 bases remained unmatched. CDR3 sequence reads: CASSGRQGETQYF. Written as DNA, the CDR3 is TGTGCCAGCAGTGGACGACAGGGGGAGACGCAGTATTTT.

The chain combines TRBV12-3 or TRBV12-4 with TRBJ2-6, with 10 positions matching TRBD1. J was trimmed by 2 bases and V by 3 bases; bases with no gene match: 4. This CDR3 has 17 residues. This chain's CDR3 is CASSLGTGVTGANVLTF. CDR3 sequence (DNA): TGTGCCAGCAGTTTGGGGACAGGGGTCACTGGGGCCAACGTCCTGACTTTC.

The chain combines TRBV20-1 with TRBJ2-2, with D uncertain. V lost 1 base, J lost 2 bases, and 8 bases lay in between. Looked up from germline, CDR1 is DFQATT and CDR2 is SNEGSKA (reference sequence). The CDR3 length is 14 residues. DNA of the CDR3: TGCAGTGCTAGAGGCGGTTCCAACACCGGGGAGCTGTTTTTT. Encoded protein: CSARGGSNTGELFF.

This clonotype came up a few times. CDR3 bases: TGTGCCAGCAAAGGGGACGGTACCTACGAGCAGTACTTC. Its translation is CASKGDGTYEQYF. The chain recombines TRBV25-1 with TRBJ2-5, with D perhaps assigned TRBD1 or TRBD2 (5 bases each). With the DNA end fitting TRBJ2-7 better, the J assignment may be wrong. This CDR3 is built from 13 residues. The germline gives CDR1 MGHDK, CDR2 SYGVNS.

The sample holds a few counts of this clonotype. The chain links TRBV11-2 to TRBJ1-2; 8 nucleotides align to TRBD1. V lost 3 bases and J lost 8; bases outside the gene matches: 2. There are 12 residues in the CDR3. Germline V gene data show CDR1 as SGHAT and CDR2 as FQNNGV. The CDR3 nucleotides are TGTGCCAGCAGCTTTGGGACAGGCGGCTACACCTTC. This sequence encodes CASSFGTGGYTF.

This CDR3 is CASSLDETGAYEQYF. DNA of the CDR3: TGTGCCAGCAGCTTAGACGAGACAGGGGCCTACGAGCAGTACTTC. The rearrangement joins TRBV7-9 to TRBJ2-7; 8 nucleotides match TRBD1. The J segment lost 2 bases and the V segment lost 1 base, leaving 4 bases of the junction unmatched. Per the germline V gene, CDR1 is SEHNR and CDR2 is FQNEAQ (reference sequence). The CDR3 contains 15 residues.

The chain joins TRBV7-9 to TRBJ2-1; D is tentatively TRBD1 or TRBD2 (5 bases each). The DNA end is a closer match to TRBJ2-7, so the J assignment may be wrong. The CDR3 covers 12 residues. Germline CDR1 and CDR2: SEHNR and FQNEAQ (reference sequence). The CDR3 nucleotides are TGTGCCAGCAGCACACGGGGCGACGAGCAGTACTTC. This translates into CASSTRGDEQYF.

This clonotype was counted a few times. The chain carries TRBV15 and TRBJ2-3, with a weak D call TRBD2 (6 bases). The V end lost 1 base, the J end lost 1 base, and 9 bases lay between the germline ends. The CDR3 has 15 residues. The germline V gene has CDR1 LNHNV and CDR2 YYDKDF (reference sequence). CDR3 loop: CATSRGGTGTDTQYF. DNA for the CDR3: TGTGCCACCAGCAGAGGCGGGACCGGCACAGATACGCAGTATTTT.

The chain carries TRBV7-9 and TRBJ2-1; possible D gene TRBD2, 5 bases. The CDR3 consists of 12 residues. Germline CDR1 is SEHNR and CDR2 is FQNEAQ (reference sequence). Trimming pared 7 bases from V and 8 bases from J, leaving 12 bases between. The chain's CDR3 is CASTPSGDEQFF. CDR3 bases: TGTGCCAGCACCCCCTCCGGGGATGAGCAGTTCTTC.

This clonotype was seen more than once but under ten times. For the CDR3, the DNA is TGTGCCAGCAGCTTAGTATGGTTGGCGGGCTTGACTGGGGCCAACGTCCTGACTTTC. Translated, it gives CASSLVWLAGLTGANVLTF. The chain is built from TRBV7-8 and TRBJ2-6; TRBD2 is a possible D gene (5 bases). V was cut by 1 base and J by 2 bases, with 18 bases left in between. CDR3 size: 19 residues. Germline V gene data show CDR1 as SGHVS and CDR2 as FQNEAQ. Drawing the rest from reference TRBV7-8 and TRBJ2-6, the complete variable domain is GAGVSQSPRYKVAKRGQDVALRCDPISGHVSLFWYQQALGQGPEFLTYFQNEAQLDKSGLPSDRFFAERPEGSVSTLKIQRTQQEDSAVYLCASSLVWLAGLTGANVLTFGAGSRLTVL.

This clonotype was recorded a few times. The rearrangement links TRBV21-1 to TRBJ2-4. TRBV21-1 is a known pseudogene. The CDR3 loop spans 17 amino acids. The CDR3 is CASSKGVEIGAKNIQYF. The CDR3 region has the DNA TGTGCCAGCAGCAAAGGTGTTGAAATCGGGGCCAAAAACATTCAGTACTTC.

The chain uses TRBV14 and TRBJ2-1, with D hard to call. The CDR3 has 14 residues. CDR1 and CDR2 from the germline V gene are SGHDN and FVKESK. Trimming removed 0 bases at V and 4 bases at J, with 7 bases between. The CDR3 here is CASSQDWRYNEQFF. In nucleotides, the CDR3 is TGTGCCAGCAGCCAAGATTGGCGGTACAATGAGCAGTTCTTC.

The chain joins TRBV2 to TRBJ1-1, with D possibly matching TRBD1 (5 bases). The CDR3 spans 13 residues. Trimming removed 5 bases at V and 8 bases at J, with 15 bases between. Germline CDR1 and CDR2: SNHLY and FYNNEI. The CDR3 coding sequence is TGTGCCAGCAGTCCCCCAGGGATAGGAGAAGCTTTCTTT. It codes for CASSPPGIGEAFF.

The chain carries TRBV6-5 and TRBJ1-1; D is unclear. Germline V gives CDR1 MNHEY, CDR2 SVGAGI. CDR3 length: 14 residues. Trimming removed 0 bases from V and 6 bases from J, with 11 bases in between. This CDR3 reads CASSYSFGDAEAFF. The CDR3 region has the DNA TGTGCCAGCAGTTACTCGTTCGGGGATGCTGAAGCTTTCTTT.

There are a few counts of this clonotype. The rearrangement uses TRBV20-1 and TRBJ1-4; 9 bases match TRBD1. CDR1 is DFQATT and CDR2 is SNEGSKA in the germline V gene (reference sequence). CDR3 length: 13 amino acids. V gave up 4 bases and J gave up 7 bases; unmatched junction bases: 4. The CDR3 is CSAKTGGSEKLFF. Here the CDR3 DNA reads TGCAGTGCTAAAACAGGGGGCAGTGAAAAACTGTTTTTT.

This sequence joins TRBV27 and TRBJ2-4; 9 positions agree with TRBD1. Per the germline V gene, CDR1 is MNHEY and CDR2 is SMNVEV (reference sequence). The ends lost 2 bases at V and 13 bases at J; junction bases unmatched: 12. CDR3 length: 15 amino acids. CDR3 sequence: CASSLLGTGLGEQYF. The CDR3 nucleotides are TGTGCCAGCAGTTTACTAGGGACAGGGTTGGGAGAGCAGTACTTC.

There are a few counts of this clonotype. The J gene is TRBJ2-4, the V gene TRBV29-1; TRBD1 matches 11 bases. The junction had 7 bases not matched to a gene; V was cut back by 6 bases and J by 9 bases. This CDR3 comprises 13 residues. From germline, CDR1 is SQVTM and CDR2 ANQGSEA. CDR3 in DNA: TGCAGCGTCCGGACAGGGGGCGAAGGCATTCAGTACTTC. Its translation is CSVRTGGEGIQYF. The full variable domain, with the rest looked up from reference TRBV29-1 and TRBJ2-4, is SAVISQKPSRDICQRGTSLTIQCQVDSQVTMMFWYRQQPGQSLTLIATANQGSEATYESGFVIDKFPISRPNLTFSTLTVSNMSPEDSSIYLCSVRTGGEGIQYFGAGTRLSVL.

This clonotype was observed once. V is TRBV6-2 or TRBV6-3 and J is TRBJ2-7; D gene uncertain. The CDR3 consists of 14 residues. Germline-derived CDR1 and CDR2 are MNHEY and SVGEGT. With 0 bases removed from V and 0 bases from J, the gap between germline ends came to 6 bases. This chain's CDR3 is CASSYSLISYEQYF. CDR3 DNA sequence: TGTGCCAGCAGTTACTCCCTAATCTCCTACGAGCAGTACTTC.

This clonotype turned up a few times. This chain connects TRBV29-1 to TRBJ2-3, with D possibly TRBD1 on 6 matching bases. The CDR3 sequence is 14 residues long. The V end lost 7 bases, the J end lost 2 bases, and 16 bases lay between the germline ends. CDR1 is SQVTM and CDR2 is ANQGSEA in the germline V gene. The CDR3 is CSALQGLDTDTQYF. CDR3 bases: TGCAGCGCTTTACAGGGATTGGACACAGATACGCAGTATTTT.

V gene TRBV24-1 combines with J gene TRBJ2-6, with D perhaps TRBD2 (7 bases). The CDR3 covers 15 residues. Germline CDR1 is KGHDR and CDR2 is SFDVKD. With 7 bases removed from V and 4 bases from J, the gap between germline ends came to 13 bases. For the CDR3, the DNA is TGTGCCACCAGCTCGGGGGGCTGGGGGGCCAACGTCCTGACTTTC. This codes for CATSSGGWGANVLTF.

V gene TRBV3-1 combines with J gene TRBJ2-7; 8 bases are shared with TRBD1. With the DNA end fitting TRBJ2-5 better, the J assignment may be wrong. This CDR3 region has 15 residues. CDR1 is LGHDT, CDR2 YNNKEL, per germline (reference sequence). CDR3 coding DNA: TGTGCCAGTTCCGGAAGACAGGGGAGAGGGGAGACCCAGTACTTC. This codes for CASSGRQGRGETQYF.

V usage is TRBV5-1 and J usage is TRBJ1-4, with D possibly matching TRBD1 (5 bases). CDR3 size: 15 residues. Germline CDR1 reads SGHRS; CDR2 reads YFSETQ. Deletions cut 2 bases from V and 7 bases from J, with 15 bases between. CDR3: CASSFEGTLGEKLFF. DNA of the CDR3: TGCGCCAGCAGCTTTGAGGGGACGTTGGGTGAAAAACTGTTTTTT.

This clonotype occurred a few times. The V call is TRBV9, the J call TRBJ2-7; 8 nucleotides align to TRBD2. Germline V gene data show CDR1 as SGDLS and CDR2 as YYNGEE. This CDR3 comprises 14 residues. J was trimmed by 0 bases and V by 3 bases; bases with no gene match: 2. CDR3 amino acids: CASSGAGASYEQYF. CDR3 DNA sequence: TGTGCCAGCAGCGGAGCGGGAGCCTCCTACGAGCAGTACTTC. Using reference TRBV9 and TRBJ2-7 for the parts outside the CDR3, the full variable domain is DSGVTQTPKHLITATGQRVTLRCSPRSGDLSVYWYQQSLDQGLQFLIQYYNGEERAKGNILERFSAQQFPDLHSELNLSSLELGDSALYFCASSGAGASYEQYFGPGTRLTVT.

CDR3 region: CASSYLPGLAGGEQFF. DNA for the CDR3: TGTGCCAGCAGTTACCTACCGGGACTAGCGGGAGGGGAGCAGTTCTTC. This rearrangement joins TRBV6-2 or TRBV6-3 to TRBJ2-1; TRBD2 aligns across 16 bases. Germline V lookup: CDR1 MNHEY, CDR2 SVGEGT. Trimming removed 2 bases from V and 10 bases from J; junction bases left unmatched: 5. CDR3 length equals 16 residues.